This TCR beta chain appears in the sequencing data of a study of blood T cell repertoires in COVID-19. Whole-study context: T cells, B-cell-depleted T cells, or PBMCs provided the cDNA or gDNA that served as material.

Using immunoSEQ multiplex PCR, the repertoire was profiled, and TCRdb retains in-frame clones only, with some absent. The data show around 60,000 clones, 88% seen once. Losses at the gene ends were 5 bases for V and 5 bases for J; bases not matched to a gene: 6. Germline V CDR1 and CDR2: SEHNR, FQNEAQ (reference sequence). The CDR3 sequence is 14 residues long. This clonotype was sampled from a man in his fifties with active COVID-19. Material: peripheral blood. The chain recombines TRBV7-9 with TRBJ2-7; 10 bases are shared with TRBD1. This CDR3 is CASSLGQGWDEQYF. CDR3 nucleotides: TGTGCCAGCAGCCTGGGACAGGGGTGGGACGAGCAGTACTTC.